This TCR beta chain was profiled in a study of graft-versus-host responses after intestinal transplantation. The study's findings and limits: In patients with graft-donor T cell macrochimerism, allograft graft-versus-host to host-versus-graft clonal ratios were high.

V lost 7 bases and J lost 11, with 17 bases in between. This CDR3 is built from 12 residues. The V gene's germline CDR1 is SNHLY and CDR2 FYNNEI. Comment on this clone: Its antigen is unidentified.

Clones were read by immunoSEQ multiplex PCR, and TCRdb kept only the in-frame ones, dropping some. Among some 120,000 clones listed, 90% were seen once. This clonotype was obtained from a human donor who received an intestinal transplant. The chain recombines TRBV2 with TRBJ1-1; D may be TRBD1 (6 bases). Sequenced here: unstimulated CD4+ T cells sorted from spleen or lymph node cells, sampled before intestinal transplant. Here the CDR3 reads CASNQQGKRAFF. The CDR3 DNA reads TGTGCCAGCAACCAACAGGGTAAGAGGGCTTTCTTT.